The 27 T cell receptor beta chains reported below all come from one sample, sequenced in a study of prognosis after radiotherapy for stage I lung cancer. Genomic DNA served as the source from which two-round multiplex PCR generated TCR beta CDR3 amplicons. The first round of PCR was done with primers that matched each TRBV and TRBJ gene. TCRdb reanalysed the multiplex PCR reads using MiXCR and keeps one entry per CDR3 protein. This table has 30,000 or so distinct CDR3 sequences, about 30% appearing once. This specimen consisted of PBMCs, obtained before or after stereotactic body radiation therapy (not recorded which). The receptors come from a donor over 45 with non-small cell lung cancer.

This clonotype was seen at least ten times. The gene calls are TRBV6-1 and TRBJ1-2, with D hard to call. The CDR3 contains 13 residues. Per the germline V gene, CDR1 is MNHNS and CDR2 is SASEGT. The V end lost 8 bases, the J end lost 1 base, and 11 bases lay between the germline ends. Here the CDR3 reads CASAPVGNYGYTF. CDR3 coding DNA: TGTGCCAGCGCCCCGGTGGGTAACTATGGCTACACCTTC.

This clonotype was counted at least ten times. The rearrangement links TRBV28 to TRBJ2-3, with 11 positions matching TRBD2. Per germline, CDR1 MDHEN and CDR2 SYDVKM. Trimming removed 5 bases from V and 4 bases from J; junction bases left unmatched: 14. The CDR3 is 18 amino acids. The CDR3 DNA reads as TGTGCCAGCAGTCTACCTCTAGCGGGAGGCCCAGGGGCAGATACGCAGTATTTT. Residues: CASSLPLAGGPGADTQYF.

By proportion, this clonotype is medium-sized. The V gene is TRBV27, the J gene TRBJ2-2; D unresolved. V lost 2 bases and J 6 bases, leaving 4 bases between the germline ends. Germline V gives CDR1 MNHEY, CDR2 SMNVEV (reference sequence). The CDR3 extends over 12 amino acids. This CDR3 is CASSLRAGELFF. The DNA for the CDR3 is TGTGCCAGCAGTTTAAGGGCCGGGGAGCTGTTTTTT.

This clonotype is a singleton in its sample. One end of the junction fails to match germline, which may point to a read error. CDR3 amino acids: CAISPRVSGRYEQYF. DNA of the CDR3: TGTGCCATCAGTCCCCGGGTTAGCGGGAGGTACGAGCAGTACTTC. The chain carries TRBV28 and TRBJ2-7, with TRBD2 identical over 10 bases. The CDR3 loop spans 15 amino acids. In germline, CDR1 is MDHEN, CDR2 SYDVKM.

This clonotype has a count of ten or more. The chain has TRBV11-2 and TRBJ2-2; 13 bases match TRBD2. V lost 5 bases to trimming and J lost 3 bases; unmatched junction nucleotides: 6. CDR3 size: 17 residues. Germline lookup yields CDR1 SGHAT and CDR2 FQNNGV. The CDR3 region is CASSPGTSGIYTGELFF. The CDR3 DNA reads TGTGCCAGCAGCCCGGGGACTAGCGGGATATACACCGGGGAGCTGTTTTTT.

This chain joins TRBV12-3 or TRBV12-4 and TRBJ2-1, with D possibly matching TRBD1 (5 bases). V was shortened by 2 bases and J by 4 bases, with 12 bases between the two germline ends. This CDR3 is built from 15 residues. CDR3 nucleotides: TGTGCCAGCAGTTTATCAGGGCTCCCTTACAATGAGCAGTTCTTC. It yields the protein CASSLSGLPYNEQFF.

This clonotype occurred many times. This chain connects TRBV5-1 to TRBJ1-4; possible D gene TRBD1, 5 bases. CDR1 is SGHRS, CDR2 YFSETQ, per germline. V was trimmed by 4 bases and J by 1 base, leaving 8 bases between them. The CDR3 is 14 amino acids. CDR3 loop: CASSRQGTNEKLFF. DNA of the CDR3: TGCGCCAGCAGCCGCCAGGGAACTAATGAAAAACTGTTTTTT.

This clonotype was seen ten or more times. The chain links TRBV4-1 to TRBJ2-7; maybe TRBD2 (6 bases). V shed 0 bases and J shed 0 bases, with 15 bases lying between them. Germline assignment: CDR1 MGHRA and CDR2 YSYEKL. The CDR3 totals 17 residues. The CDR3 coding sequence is TGCGCCAGCAGCCAAGATACTCGGGGGTTTGGCTCCTACGAGCAGTACTTC. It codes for CASSQDTRGFGSYEQYF.

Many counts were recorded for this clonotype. In DNA, the CDR3 is TGTGCCAGCAGCTTAGGGCCAGGGGGGACTAATGAGCAGTTCTTC. This sequence encodes CASSLGPGGTNEQFF. The chain has TRBV5-8 and TRBJ2-1; perhaps TRBD1 as D (7 bases). The CDR3 consists of 15 residues. Germline CDR1 reads SGHTS; CDR2 reads YDEGEE. V was shortened by 2 bases and J by 7 bases, with 16 bases between the two germline ends.

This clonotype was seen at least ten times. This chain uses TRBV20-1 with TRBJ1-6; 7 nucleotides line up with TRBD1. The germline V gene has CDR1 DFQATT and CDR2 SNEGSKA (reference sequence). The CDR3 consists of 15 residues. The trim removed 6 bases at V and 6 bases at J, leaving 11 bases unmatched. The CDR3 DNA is TGCAGTGCCATGGAGGCAGGGGGTAGTAATTCACCCCTCCACTTT. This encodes CSAMEAGGSNSPLHF.

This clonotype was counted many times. The CDR3 is CASSFGRGHANYGYTF. In nucleotides, the CDR3 is TGTGCCAGCAGCTTTGGCAGGGGGCATGCTAACTATGGCTACACCTTC. The chain combines TRBV7-9 with TRBJ1-2; 8 bases are shared with TRBD1. V lost 3 bases to trimming and J lost 0 bases; unmatched junction nucleotides: 6. This CDR3 region has 16 residues. CDR1 is SEHNR and CDR2 is FQNEAQ in the germline V gene (reference sequence).

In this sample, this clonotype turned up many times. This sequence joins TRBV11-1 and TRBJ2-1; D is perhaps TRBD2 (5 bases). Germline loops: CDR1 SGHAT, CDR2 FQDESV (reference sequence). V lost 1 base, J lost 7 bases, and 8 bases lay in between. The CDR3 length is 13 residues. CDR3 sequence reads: CASSLVGGNEQFF. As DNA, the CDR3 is TGTGCCAGCAGCTTAGTGGGCGGGAATGAGCAGTTCTTC.

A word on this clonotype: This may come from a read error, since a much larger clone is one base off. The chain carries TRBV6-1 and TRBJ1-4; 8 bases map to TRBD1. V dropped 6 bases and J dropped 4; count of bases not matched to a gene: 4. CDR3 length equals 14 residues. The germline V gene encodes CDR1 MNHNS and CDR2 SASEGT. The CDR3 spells CASRGGQDNEKLFF. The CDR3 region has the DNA TGTGCCAGCAGGGGGGGACAGGATAATGAAAAACTGTTTTTT.

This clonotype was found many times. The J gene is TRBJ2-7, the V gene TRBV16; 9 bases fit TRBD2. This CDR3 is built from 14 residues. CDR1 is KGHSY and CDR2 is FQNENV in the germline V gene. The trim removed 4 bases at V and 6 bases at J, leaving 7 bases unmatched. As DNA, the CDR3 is TGTGCCAGCAGCCTCGGGGGACTAGCTGTCGAGCAGTACTTC. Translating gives CASSLGGLAVEQYF. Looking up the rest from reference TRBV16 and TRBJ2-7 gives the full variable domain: GEEVAQTPKHLVRGEGQKAKLYCAPIKGHSYVFWYQQVLKNEFKFLISFQNENVFDETGMPKERFSAKCLPNSPCSLEIQATKLEDSAVYFCASSLGGLAVEQYFGPGTRLTVT.

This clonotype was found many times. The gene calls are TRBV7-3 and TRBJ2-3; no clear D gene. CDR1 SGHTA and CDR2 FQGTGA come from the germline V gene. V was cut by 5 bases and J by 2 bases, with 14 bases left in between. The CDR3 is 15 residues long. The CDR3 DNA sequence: TGTGCCAGCAGCCTAAGTGCGACGTTCACAGATACGCAGTATTTT. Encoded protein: CASSLSATFTDTQYF.

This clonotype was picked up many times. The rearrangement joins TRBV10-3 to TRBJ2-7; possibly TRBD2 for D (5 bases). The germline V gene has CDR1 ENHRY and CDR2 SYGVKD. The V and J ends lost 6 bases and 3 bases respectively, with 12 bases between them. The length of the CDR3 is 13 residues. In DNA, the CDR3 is TGTGCCATCAGCGTTGAGGGCGACTACGAGCAGTACTTC. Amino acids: CAISVEGDYEQYF.

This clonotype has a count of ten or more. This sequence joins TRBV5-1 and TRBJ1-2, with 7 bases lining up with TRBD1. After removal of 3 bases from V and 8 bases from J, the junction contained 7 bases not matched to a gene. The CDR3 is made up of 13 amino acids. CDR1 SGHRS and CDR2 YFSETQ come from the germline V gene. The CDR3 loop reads CASSSSWTGGYTF. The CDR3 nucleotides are TGCGCCAGCAGCTCATCATGGACAGGCGGCTACACCTTC.

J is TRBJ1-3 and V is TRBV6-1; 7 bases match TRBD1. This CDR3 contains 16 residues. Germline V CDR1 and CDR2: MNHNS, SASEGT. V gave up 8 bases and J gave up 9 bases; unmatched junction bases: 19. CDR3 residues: CASVGQARGILSTIYF. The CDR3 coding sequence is TGTGCCAGCGTCGGACAGGCCAGGGGGATCTTGAGCACCATATATTTT.

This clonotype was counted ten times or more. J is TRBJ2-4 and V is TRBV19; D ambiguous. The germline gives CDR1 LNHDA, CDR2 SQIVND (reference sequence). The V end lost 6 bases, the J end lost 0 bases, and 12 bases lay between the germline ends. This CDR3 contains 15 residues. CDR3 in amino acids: CASSPMSAAKNIQYF. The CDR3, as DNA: TGTGCCAGTAGCCCGATGAGTGCAGCCAAAAACATTCAGTACTTC. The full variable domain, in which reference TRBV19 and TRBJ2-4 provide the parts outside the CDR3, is DGGITQSPKYLFRKEGQNVTLSCEQNLNHDAMYWYRQDPGQGLRLIYYSQIVNDFQKGDIAEGYSVSREKKESFPLTVTSAQKNPTAFYLCASSPMSAAKNIQYFGAGTRLSVL.

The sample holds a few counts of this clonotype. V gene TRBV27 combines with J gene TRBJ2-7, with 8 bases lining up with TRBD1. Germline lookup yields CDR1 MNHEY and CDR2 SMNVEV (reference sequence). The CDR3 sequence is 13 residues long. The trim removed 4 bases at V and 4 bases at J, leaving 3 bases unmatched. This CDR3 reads CASSSGTGYEQYF. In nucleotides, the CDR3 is TGTGCCAGCAGTTCCGGGACAGGTTACGAGCAGTACTTC.

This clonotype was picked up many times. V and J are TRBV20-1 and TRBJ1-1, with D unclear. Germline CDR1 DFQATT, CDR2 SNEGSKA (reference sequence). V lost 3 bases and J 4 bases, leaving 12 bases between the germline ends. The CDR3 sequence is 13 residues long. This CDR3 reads CSASSPGSTEAFF. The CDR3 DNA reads TGCAGTGCTAGTTCTCCGGGGAGCACTGAAGCTTTCTTT.

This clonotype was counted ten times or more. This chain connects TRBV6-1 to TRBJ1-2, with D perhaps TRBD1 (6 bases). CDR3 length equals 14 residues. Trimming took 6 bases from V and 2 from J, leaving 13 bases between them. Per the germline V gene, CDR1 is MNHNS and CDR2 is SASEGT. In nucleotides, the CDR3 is TGTGCCAGCAGATCTACAGGGCCAAACTATGGCTACACCTTC. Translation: CASRSTGPNYGYTF.

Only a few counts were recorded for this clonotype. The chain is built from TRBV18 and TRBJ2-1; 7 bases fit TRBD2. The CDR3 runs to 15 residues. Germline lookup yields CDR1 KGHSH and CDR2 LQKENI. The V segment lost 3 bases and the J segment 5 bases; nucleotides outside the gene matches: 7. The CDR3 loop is CASSPLREANNEQFF. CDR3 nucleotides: TGTGCCAGCTCACCCCTTCGGGAGGCCAACAATGAGCAGTTCTTC.

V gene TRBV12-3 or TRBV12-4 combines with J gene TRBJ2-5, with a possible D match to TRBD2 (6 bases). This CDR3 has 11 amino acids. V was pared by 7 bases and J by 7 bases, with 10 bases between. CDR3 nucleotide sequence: TGTGCCAGCACCCACGGGGGGACCCAGTACTTC. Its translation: CASTHGGTQYF.

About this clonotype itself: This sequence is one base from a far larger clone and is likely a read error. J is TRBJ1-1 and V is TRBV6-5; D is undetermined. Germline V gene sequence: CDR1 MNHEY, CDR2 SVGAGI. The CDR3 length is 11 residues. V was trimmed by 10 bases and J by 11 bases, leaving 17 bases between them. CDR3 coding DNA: TGTGCCACGCGTTGGTCAAGGTGGGCTTTCTTT. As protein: CATRWSRWAFF.

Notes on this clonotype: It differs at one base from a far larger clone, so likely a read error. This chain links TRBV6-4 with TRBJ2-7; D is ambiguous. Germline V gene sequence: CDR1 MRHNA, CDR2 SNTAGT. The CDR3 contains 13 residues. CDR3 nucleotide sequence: TGTGCCAGCAGTTACTCTTCCTTCTACGAGCAGTACTTC. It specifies CASSYSSFYEQYF.

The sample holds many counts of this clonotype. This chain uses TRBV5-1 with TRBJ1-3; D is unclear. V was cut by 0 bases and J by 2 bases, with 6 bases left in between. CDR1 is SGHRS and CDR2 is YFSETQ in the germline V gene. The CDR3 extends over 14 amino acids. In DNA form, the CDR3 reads TGCGCCAGCAGCTTGGATACGACTGGAAACACCATATATTTT. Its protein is CASSLDTTGNTIYF.